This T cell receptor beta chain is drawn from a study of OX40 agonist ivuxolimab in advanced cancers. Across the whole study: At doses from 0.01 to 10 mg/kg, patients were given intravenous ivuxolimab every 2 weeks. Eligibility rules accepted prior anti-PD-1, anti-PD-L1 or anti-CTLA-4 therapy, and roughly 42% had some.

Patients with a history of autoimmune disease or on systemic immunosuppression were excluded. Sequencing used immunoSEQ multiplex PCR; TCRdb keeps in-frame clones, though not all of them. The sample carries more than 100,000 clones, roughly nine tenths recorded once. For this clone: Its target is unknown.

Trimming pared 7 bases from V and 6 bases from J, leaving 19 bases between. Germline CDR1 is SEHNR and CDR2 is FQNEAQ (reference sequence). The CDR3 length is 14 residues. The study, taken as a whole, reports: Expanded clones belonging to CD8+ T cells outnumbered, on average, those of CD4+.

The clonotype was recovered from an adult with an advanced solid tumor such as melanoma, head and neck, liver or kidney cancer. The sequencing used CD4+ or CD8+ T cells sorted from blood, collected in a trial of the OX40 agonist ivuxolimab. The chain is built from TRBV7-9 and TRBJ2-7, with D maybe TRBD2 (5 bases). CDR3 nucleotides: TGTGCCAGCAACAGCCATGGGAGAAACGGCGAGCAGTACTTC. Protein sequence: CASNSHGRNGEQYF.